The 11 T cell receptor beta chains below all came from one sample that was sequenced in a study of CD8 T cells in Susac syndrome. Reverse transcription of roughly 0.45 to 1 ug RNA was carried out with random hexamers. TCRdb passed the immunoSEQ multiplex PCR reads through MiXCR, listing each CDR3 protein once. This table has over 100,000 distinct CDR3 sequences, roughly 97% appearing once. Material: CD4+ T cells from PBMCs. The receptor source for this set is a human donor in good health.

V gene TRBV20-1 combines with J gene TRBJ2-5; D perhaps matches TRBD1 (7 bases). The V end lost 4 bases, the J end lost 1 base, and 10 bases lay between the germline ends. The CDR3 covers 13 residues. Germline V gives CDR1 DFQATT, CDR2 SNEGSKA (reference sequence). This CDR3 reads CSAIQGGQETQYF. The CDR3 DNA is TGCAGTGCTATCCAGGGGGGCCAAGAGACCCAGTACTTC.

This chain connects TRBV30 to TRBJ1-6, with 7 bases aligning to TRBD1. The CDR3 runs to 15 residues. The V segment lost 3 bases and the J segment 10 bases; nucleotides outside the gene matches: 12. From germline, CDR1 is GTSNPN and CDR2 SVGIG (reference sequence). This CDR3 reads CAWSAGTVSWSPLHF. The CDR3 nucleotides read TGTGCCTGGAGCGCAGGGACAGTCTCGTGGTCACCCCTCCACTTT.

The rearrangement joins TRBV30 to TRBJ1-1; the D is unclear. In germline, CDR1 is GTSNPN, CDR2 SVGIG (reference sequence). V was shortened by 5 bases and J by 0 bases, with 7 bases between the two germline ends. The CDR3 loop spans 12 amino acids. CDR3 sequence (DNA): TGTGCCTGGTCGCAGTTGAACACTGAAGCTTTCTTT. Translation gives CAWSQLNTEAFF.

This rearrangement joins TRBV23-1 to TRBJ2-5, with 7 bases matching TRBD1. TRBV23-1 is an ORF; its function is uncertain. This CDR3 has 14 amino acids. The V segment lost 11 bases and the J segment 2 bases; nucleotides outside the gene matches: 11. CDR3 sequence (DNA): TGCGCCCGGCTGGGACAGCTAAATCAAGAGACCCAGTACTTC. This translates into CARLGQLNQETQYF.

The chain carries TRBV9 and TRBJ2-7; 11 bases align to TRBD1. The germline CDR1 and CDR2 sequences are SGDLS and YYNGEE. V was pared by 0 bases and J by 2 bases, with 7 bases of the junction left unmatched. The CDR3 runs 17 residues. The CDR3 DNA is TGTGCCAGCAGCGTAGGGGGAGCGGGACAGGGGGCCTACGAGCAGTACTTC. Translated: CASSVGGAGQGAYEQYF.

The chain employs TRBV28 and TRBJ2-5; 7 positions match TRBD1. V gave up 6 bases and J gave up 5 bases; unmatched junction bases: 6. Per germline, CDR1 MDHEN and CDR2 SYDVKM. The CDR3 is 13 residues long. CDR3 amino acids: CASRDTGVETQYF. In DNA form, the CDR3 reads TGTGCCAGCAGAGATACAGGGGTCGAGACCCAGTACTTC. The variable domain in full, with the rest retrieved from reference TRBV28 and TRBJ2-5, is DVKVTQSSRYLVKRTGEKVFLECVQDMDHENMFWYRQDPGLGLRLIYFSYDVKMKEKGDIPEGYSVSREKKERFSLILESASTNQTSMYLCASRDTGVETQYFGPGTRLLVL.

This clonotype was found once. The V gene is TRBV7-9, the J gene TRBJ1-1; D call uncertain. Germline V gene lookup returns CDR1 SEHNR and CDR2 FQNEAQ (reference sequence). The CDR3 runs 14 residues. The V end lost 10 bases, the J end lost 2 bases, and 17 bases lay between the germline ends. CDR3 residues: CATQEASGNTEAFF. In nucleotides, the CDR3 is TGTGCCACCCAAGAGGCGTCAGGAAACACTGAAGCTTTCTTT.

The CDR3 loop reads CASSIPGQGSEQYF. The CDR3 region has the DNA TGTGCCAGTAGTATTCCCGGACAGGGTTCCGAGCAGTACTTC. The chain combines TRBV19 with TRBJ2-7; TRBD1 agrees at 8 bases. Germline CDR1 and CDR2: LNHDA and SQIVND (reference sequence). This CDR3 is built from 14 residues. After removal of 3 bases from V and 6 bases from J, the junction contained 7 bases not matched to a gene.

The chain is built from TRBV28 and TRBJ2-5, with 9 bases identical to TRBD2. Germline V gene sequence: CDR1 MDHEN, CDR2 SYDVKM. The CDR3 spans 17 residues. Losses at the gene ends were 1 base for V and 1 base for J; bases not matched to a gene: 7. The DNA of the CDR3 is TGTGCCAGCAGTTTATTCCTTCCAGCGGGAGGCCAAGAGACCCAGTACTTC. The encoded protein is CASSLFLPAGGQETQYF.

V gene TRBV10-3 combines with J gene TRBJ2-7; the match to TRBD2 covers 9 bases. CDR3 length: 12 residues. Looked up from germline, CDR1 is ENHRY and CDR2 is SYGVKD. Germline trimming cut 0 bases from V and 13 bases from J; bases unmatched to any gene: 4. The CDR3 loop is CAISESSGSNYF. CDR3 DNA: TGTGCCATCAGTGAGTCTAGCGGGAGTAATTACTTC.

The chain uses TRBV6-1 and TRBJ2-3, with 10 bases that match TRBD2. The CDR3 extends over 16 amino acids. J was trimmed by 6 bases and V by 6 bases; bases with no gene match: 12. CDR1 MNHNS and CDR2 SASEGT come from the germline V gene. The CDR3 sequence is CASSHHPLAGRDTQYF. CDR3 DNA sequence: TGTGCCAGCAGCCACCACCCACTAGCGGGGCGCGATACGCAGTATTTT.